The 17 T cell receptor beta chains given below trace back to one sample, sequenced in a study of T cells in women clearing cervical HPV infection. Profiled with immunoSEQ multiplex PCR; TCRdb holds only in-frame clones, not every one. The sample totals about 26,000 clones. What was sequenced was blood buffy coat. The receptors here all came from a woman aged 18 to 75 with a cervical HPV16 infection that either progressed to CIN3+ or cleared (not recorded which).

As to this clone: The CDR3 end is not reached by the read, which stops 3 residues before it; the germline J gene fills it in. This chain joins TRBV7-6 and TRBJ2-3; TRBD2 matches at 12 bases. This CDR3 has 17 residues. Germline CDR1 and CDR2: SGHVS and FNYEAQ. The sequenced part of the CDR3 DNA is TGTGCCAGCTTCCCTCTAGCGGGAGGGCCCCGTCAAGAGACG. Its protein is CASFPLAGGPRQET. The whole CDR3 is CASFPLAGGPRQETQYF.

Notes on this clone: The read ends 3 residues early relative to the CDR3; the germline J gene fills the gap. The chain employs TRBV12-3 or TRBV12-4 and TRBJ2-1, with 16 nucleotides matching TRBD2. Trimming at V came to 4 bases and at J to 9 bases, leaving 3 bases not matched to a gene. There are 15 residues in the CDR3. The CDR3 loop is CASSWGTSGRGEQFF. The CDR3 bases that were read are TGTGCCAGCAGTTGGGGGACTAGCGGGAGGGGTGAG.

Worth noting for this clone: The junction differs from germline at one of its ends, possibly a read error. The read ends 3 residues shy of where the CDR3 ends; the end is completed using the germline J gene. The chain carries TRBV4-2 and TRBJ1-3; D is perhaps TRBD1 (5 bases). The germline CDR1 and CDR2 sequences are LGHNA and YNFKEQ. The CDR3 contains 14 residues. The sequenced CDR3 bases are TGCGCCAGCAGCCAAGAGACAGAGCGAAACACC. This gives the protein CASSQETERNT. The full CDR3 sequence reads CASSQETERNTIYF.

The CDR3 loop is CASSLSVGQGSHEQYF. The CDR3 bases that were read are TGCGCCAGCAGCTTGTCGGTGGGACAGGGGTCCCACGAG. The V gene is TRBV5-1, the J gene TRBJ2-7; TRBD1 aligns across 10 bases. The read ends 3 residues before the CDR3 terminus; that terminus is restored from the germline J gene. The J segment lost 5 bases and the V segment lost 1 base, leaving 9 bases of the junction unmatched. The germline CDR1 and CDR2 sequences are SGHRS and YFSETQ. The CDR3 has 16 residues.

A remark on this clone: The CDR3 is cut off 3 residues early in the read; its end comes from the germline J gene. This chain links TRBV30 with TRBJ2-4; 7 nucleotides line up with TRBD1. The CDR3 is made up of 13 amino acids. CDR1 is GTSNPN and CDR2 is SVGIG in the germline V gene (reference sequence). The covered CDR3 bases are TGTGCCTGGGTGGGACAGCATTTTTATGGT. Encoded protein: CAWVGQHFYG. The entire CDR3 is CAWVGQHFYGQYF.

Details on this clone: The read stops 3 residues short of the end of the CDR3; the missing end is completed from the germline J gene. The chain is built from TRBV30 and TRBJ2-2; TRBD1 matches at 8 bases. In germline, CDR1 is GTSNPN, CDR2 SVGIG (reference sequence). J was trimmed by 3 bases and V by 5 bases; bases with no gene match: 2. This CDR3 has 13 amino acids. The CDR3 is CAWETGDTGELFF. The DNA read from the CDR3 is TGTGCCTGGGAGACAGGGGACACCGGGGAG.

Note on this clone: The CDR3 extends 3 residues past the end of the read, so its final part is completed from the germline J gene. The J gene is TRBJ2-7, the V gene TRBV6-1; D is possibly TRBD1 (6 bases). CDR1 and CDR2 from the germline V gene are MNHNS and SASEGT. The CDR3 length is 14 residues. With 0 bases removed from V and 3 bases from J, the gap between germline ends came to 9 bases. CDR3 residues: CASSEAQGIYEQYF. The sequenced part of the CDR3 DNA is TGTGCCAGCAGTGAAGCGCAGGGGATCTACGAG.

To note about this clone: From the germline J gene comes the end of the CDR3, since the read stops 3 residues before it. V gene TRBV2 combines with J gene TRBJ2-5; D is possibly TRBD1 (6 bases). V shed 3 bases and J shed 0 bases, with 8 bases lying between them. CDR3 length: 14 residues. Germline loops: CDR1 SNHLY, CDR2 FYNNEI. The covered CDR3 bases are TGTGCCAGCAGTGAGGGACACTACCAAGAGACC. This sequence encodes CASSEGHYQET. The entire CDR3 reads CASSEGHYQETQYF.

Comment on this clone: The CDR3 is cut off 3 residues early in the read; its end comes from the germline J gene. The chain employs TRBV7-6 and TRBJ2-2, with D maybe TRBD1 (6 bases). The CDR3 is 15 residues long. Germline V gene data show CDR1 as SGHVS and CDR2 as FNYEAQ. The DNA read from the CDR3 is TGTGCCAGCAGTTTACAGGGTCTGGGTAATTCACCG. This encodes CASSLQGLGNSP. The entire CDR3 is CASSLQGLGNSPLFF. The full variable domain, in which reference TRBV7-6 and TRBJ2-2 provide the parts outside the CDR3, is GAGVSQSPRYKVTKRGQDVALRCDPISGHVSLYWYRQALGQGPEFLTYFNYEAQQDKSGLPNDRFSAERPEGSISTLTIQRTEQRDSAMYRCASSLQGLGNSPLFFGEGSRLTVL.

Note on this clone: Sequencing ends 3 residues short of the CDR3 end; the germline J gene provides the rest. The chain has TRBV30 and TRBJ2-4; 7 bases line up with TRBD1. From germline, CDR1 is GTSNPN and CDR2 SVGIG (reference sequence). The CDR3 sequence is 13 residues long. The sequenced part of the CDR3 DNA is TGTGCCTGGACACACAGGGGATCCTATGGT. Translating gives CAWTHRGSYG. The full CDR3 protein is CAWTHRGSYGQYF.

To note about this clone: The CDR3 extends 3 residues past the end of the read, so its final part is completed from the germline J gene. The V and J genes are TRBV19 and TRBJ2-7, with D possibly being TRBD2 (5 bases). In germline, CDR1 is LNHDA, CDR2 SQIVND (reference sequence). V shed 6 bases and J shed 5 bases, with 17 bases lying between them. The CDR3 spans 14 residues. Incomplete CDR3 DNA: TGTGCCAGTAGCCCAGGAGCAGAGGAGGACGAG. This encodes CASSPGAEEDE. The full CDR3 protein is CASSPGAEEDEQYF. Supplemented by reference TRBV19 and TRBJ2-7, the full variable domain reads DGGITQSPKYLFRKEGQNVTLSCEQNLNHDAMYWYRQDPGQGLRLIYYSQIVNDFQKGDIAEGYSVSREKKESFPLTVTSAQKNPTAFYLCASSPGAEEDEQYFGPGTRLTVT.

Points on this clone: The read comes to an end 3 residues before the CDR3 does, leaving the germline J gene to fill in the end. The chain links TRBV7-2 to TRBJ2-3; 7 positions match TRBD1. The CDR3 sequence is 14 residues long. Germline V gene data show CDR1 as SGHTA and CDR2 as FQGNSA. The covered CDR3 bases are TGTGCCAGCAGCTCGGGACAGCCTAAAGAGACG. This translates into CASSSGQPKET. The complete CDR3 reads CASSSGQPKETQYF.

This clone is identified as medium-sized from frequency. The read ends 3 residues before the CDR3 terminus; that terminus is restored from the germline J gene. The chain recombines TRBV11-2 with TRBJ1-1; 7 bases map to TRBD1. Germline CDR1 reads SGHAT; CDR2 reads FQNNGV. V was pared by 5 bases and J by 5 bases, with 5 bases of the junction left unmatched. The CDR3 has 13 amino acids. Partial CDR3 DNA: TGTGCCAGCAGCAAAACAGGGGATACTGAA. Amino acid sequence: CASSKTGDTE. The CDR3, in full, reads CASSKTGDTEAFF.

Of note for this clone: The sequenced fragment ends 3 residues before the CDR3 boundary, so the rest is inferred from the germline J gene. The rearrangement links TRBV5-6 to TRBJ2-3; no clear D gene. Germline V lookup: CDR1 SGHDT, CDR2 YYEEEE. V was clipped by 6 bases and J by 0 bases, with 11 bases between them. This CDR3 has 14 amino acids. The covered CDR3 bases are TGTGCCAGCACCCTGCGTTCGAGCACAGATACG. Translating gives CASTLRSSTDT. In full, the CDR3 is CASTLRSSTDTQYF.

About this clone itself: From the germline J gene comes the end of the CDR3, since the read stops 3 residues before it. The chain employs TRBV6-4 and TRBJ1-4; D not certain. Germline V CDR1 and CDR2: MRHNA, SNTAGT. The CDR3 has 13 amino acids. Trimming pared 5 bases from V and 8 bases from J, leaving 12 bases between. The CDR3 bases that were read are TGTGCCAGCAGTAGTGACATTGACGAAAAA. The encoded protein is CASSSDIDEK. The whole CDR3 protein is CASSSDIDEKLFF.

In the case of this clone: The CDR3 goes on 3 residues after the read ends, and that part is filled in from the germline J gene. The chain has TRBV18 and TRBJ2-7; D unclear. The CDR3 is 14 amino acids. V was trimmed by 3 bases and J by 2 bases, leaving 11 bases between them. CDR1 and CDR2 from the germline V gene are KGHSH and LQKENI. The CDR3 here is CASSPSSGPYEQYF. The CDR3 DNA, read in part, is TGTGCCAGCTCACCCTCAAGTGGGCCCTACGAG.

With respect to this clone: Sequencing ends 3 residues short of the CDR3 end; the germline J gene provides the rest. The chain couples TRBV2 to TRBJ2-2, with 7 bases aligning to TRBD2. The J segment lost 1 base and the V segment lost 6 bases, leaving 5 bases of the junction unmatched. Germline V CDR1 and CDR2: SNHLY, FYNNEI. This CDR3 comprises 15 residues. The sequenced CDR3 bases are TGTGCCAGCAGGGAAAGCGGGATGAACACCGGGGAG. Protein sequence: CASRESGMNTGE. The whole CDR3 is CASRESGMNTGELFF.